Reported below is one T cell receptor (beta chain). This specimen belongs to a study of shared clonotypes between healthy human individuals. Study information: Per donor, three plates held CD4 naive cells, three held CD4 memory, two held CD8 naive and one held CD8 memory.

Division of CD4+ cells produced a CD45RA+ naive subset and a CD45RA-negative memory subset. TCRdb's copy holds only in-frame clones and misses some; the assay was immunoSEQ multiplex PCR. The sample has roughly 1,100,000 clones; 70% to 80% are singletons. The sequence was obtained from a man aged 18 to 30 in good health. The specimen sequenced was memory CD4+ T cells sorted from blood. Documented subset: CD45RA-negative fraction.

The CDR3 DNA is TGTGCCAGTAGTGAGGCAAACAATCAGCCCCAGCATTTT. As protein: CASSEANNQPQHF. This chain uses TRBV19 with TRBJ1-5; no firm D call. Trimming removed 5 bases from V and 3 bases from J, with 8 bases in between. CDR3 length: 13 amino acids. CDR1 LNHDA and CDR2 SQIVND come from the germline V gene (reference sequence).